Listed below are T cell receptor beta chains from one sample, sequenced in a study of cytomegalovirus exposure and HLA in healthy donors. Produced via immunoSEQ multiplex PCR; TCRdb's table is partial and in-frame only. This table holds 150,000 to 200,000 clones, 65% to 85% found once. Sequencing used PBMCs. Receptors were obtained from a woman in her thirties in good health and CMV-seropositive. CDR3s include the opening cysteine and the closing phenylalanine or tryptophan. A D gene is named only where the DNA matches it firmly. Part of the rows lack a size; the others show once, few, many or a class for expanded clones.

v_call: TRBV11-2
j_call: TRBJ2-5
d_call: .
clone_size: .
cdr3_aa: CASSFSTVRETQYF
cdr3_nt: TGTGCCAGCAGCTTCTCGACTGTCCGTGAGACCCAGTACTTC

v_call: TRBV19
j_call: TRBJ1-6
d_call: .
clone_size: .
cdr3_aa: CASSTEDFLYSPLHF
cdr3_nt: TGTGCCAGTAGTACGGAGGACTTCTTGTATTCACCCCTCCACTTT

v_call: TRBV7-9
j_call: TRBJ2-2
d_call: .
clone_size: .
cdr3_aa: CASSLGPGQNTGELFF
cdr3_nt: TGTGCCAGCAGCTTAGGACCGGGACAGAACACCGGGGAGCTGTTTTTT

v_call: TRBV5-1
j_call: TRBJ2-7
d_call: .
clone_size: once
cdr3_aa: CASSPAGFLDEQYF
cdr3_nt: TGCGCCAGCAGCCCTGCAGGGTTTCTTGACGAGCAGTACTTC

v_call: TRBV7-7
j_call: TRBJ2-5
d_call: .
clone_size: .
cdr3_aa: CASSPGALRTTQETQYF
cdr3_nt: TGTGCTAGCAGCCCGGGAGCCTTAAGGACTACCCAAGAGACCCAGTACTTC

v_call: TRBV6-5
j_call: TRBJ1-4
d_call: .
clone_size: .
cdr3_aa: CASSYAVGATNEKLFF
cdr3_nt: TGTGCCAGCAGTTACGCAGTAGGAGCAACTAATGAAAAACTGTTTTTT

v_call: TRBV18
j_call: TRBJ2-2
d_call: TRBD2
clone_size: .
cdr3_aa: CASSPPGLAERKELFF
cdr3_nt: TGTGCCAGCTCACCGCCGGGACTAGCGGAGAGGAAGGAGCTGTTTTTT

v_call: TRBV5-8
j_call: TRBJ1-5
d_call: .
clone_size: .
cdr3_aa: CASSRDSSGEPQHF
cdr3_nt: TGTGCCAGCAGCCGCGACAGTTCAGGAGAGCCCCAGCATTTT

v_call: TRBV7-9
j_call: TRBJ2-7
d_call: .
clone_size: few
cdr3_aa: CASSLGSWGRGVHEQYF
cdr3_nt: TGTGCCAGCAGCTTAGGGTCGTGGGGCAGGGGAGTCCACGAGCAGTACTTC

v_call: TRBV7-9
j_call: TRBJ1-4
d_call: .
clone_size: .
cdr3_aa: CASSNRGGVENEKLFF
cdr3_nt: TGTGCCAGCAGCAACCGAGGGGGAGTAGAGAATGAAAAACTGTTTTTT

v_call: TRBV28
j_call: TRBJ2-5
d_call: .
clone_size: few
cdr3_aa: CASSTVYQETQYF
cdr3_nt: TGTGCCAGCAGCACAGTTTACCAAGAGACCCAGTACTTC